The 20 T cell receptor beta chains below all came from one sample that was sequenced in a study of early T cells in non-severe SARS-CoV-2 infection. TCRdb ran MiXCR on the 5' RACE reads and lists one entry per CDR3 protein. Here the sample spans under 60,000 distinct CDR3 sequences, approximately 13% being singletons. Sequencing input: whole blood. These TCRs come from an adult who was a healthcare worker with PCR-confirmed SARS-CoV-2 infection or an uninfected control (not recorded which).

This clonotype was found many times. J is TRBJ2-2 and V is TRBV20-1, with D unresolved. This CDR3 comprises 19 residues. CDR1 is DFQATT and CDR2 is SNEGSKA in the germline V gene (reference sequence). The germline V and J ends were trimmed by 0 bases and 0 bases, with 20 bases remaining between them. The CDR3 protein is CSARDPGKTPFANTGELFF. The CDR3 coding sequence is TGCAGTGCTAGAGATCCTGGAAAAACTCCCTTTGCGAACACCGGGGAGCTGTTTTTT.

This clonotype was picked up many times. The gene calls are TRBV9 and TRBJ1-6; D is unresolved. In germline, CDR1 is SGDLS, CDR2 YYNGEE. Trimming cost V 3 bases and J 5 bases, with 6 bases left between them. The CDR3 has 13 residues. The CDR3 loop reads CASSGLDNSPLHF. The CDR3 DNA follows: TGTGCCAGCAGCGGGCTAGATAATTCACCCCTCCACTTT.

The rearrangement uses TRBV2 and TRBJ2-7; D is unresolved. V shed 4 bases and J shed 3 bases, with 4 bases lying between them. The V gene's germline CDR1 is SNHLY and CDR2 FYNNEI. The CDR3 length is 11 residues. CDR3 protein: CASSAHYEQYF. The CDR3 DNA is TGTGCCAGCAGTGCCCACTACGAGCAGTACTTC.

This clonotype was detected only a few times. CDR3 sequence reads: CSAMRAYEQYF. The CDR3 coding sequence is TGCAGTGCTATGAGGGCCTACGAGCAGTACTTC. The chain employs TRBV20-1 and TRBJ2-7; tentative D call: TRBD2 (5 bases). Germline V gene sequence: CDR1 DFQATT, CDR2 SNEGSKA (reference sequence). This CDR3 has 11 amino acids. V was clipped by 4 bases and J by 2 bases, with 6 bases between them.

The CDR3 spells CSANPRGGKNIQYF. The DNA of the CDR3 is TGCAGTGCTAACCCCCGGGGAGGCAAAAACATTCAGTACTTC. The chain joins TRBV20-1 to TRBJ2-4, with a weak D call TRBD2 (6 bases). This CDR3 spans 14 amino acids. Looked up from germline, CDR1 is DFQATT and CDR2 is SNEGSKA (reference sequence). V was trimmed by 4 bases and J by 3 bases, leaving 13 bases between them.

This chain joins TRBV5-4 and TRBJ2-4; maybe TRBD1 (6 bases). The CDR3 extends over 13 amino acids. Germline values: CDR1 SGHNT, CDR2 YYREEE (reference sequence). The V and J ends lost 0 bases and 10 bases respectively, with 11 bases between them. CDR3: CASSLEAGAIQYF. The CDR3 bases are TGTGCCAGCAGCTTGGAGGCAGGGGCTATTCAGTACTTC.

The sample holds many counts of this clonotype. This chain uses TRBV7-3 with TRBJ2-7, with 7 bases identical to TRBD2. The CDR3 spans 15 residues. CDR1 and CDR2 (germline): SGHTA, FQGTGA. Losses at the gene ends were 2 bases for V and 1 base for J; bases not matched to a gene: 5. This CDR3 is CASSLRREKSYEQYF. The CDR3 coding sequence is TGTGCCAGCAGCTTACGGCGGGAGAAGTCCTACGAGCAGTACTTC.

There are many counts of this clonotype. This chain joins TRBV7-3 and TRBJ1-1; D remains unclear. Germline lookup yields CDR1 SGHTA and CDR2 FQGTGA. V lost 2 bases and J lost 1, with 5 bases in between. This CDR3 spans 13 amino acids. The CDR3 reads CASSLGKNTEAFF. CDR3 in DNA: TGTGCCAGCAGCTTAGGGAAGAACACTGAAGCTTTCTTT.

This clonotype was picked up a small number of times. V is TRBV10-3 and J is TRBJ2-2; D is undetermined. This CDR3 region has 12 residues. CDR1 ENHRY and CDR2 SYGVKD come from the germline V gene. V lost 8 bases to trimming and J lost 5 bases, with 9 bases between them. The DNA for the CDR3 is TGTGCCATCTCCGCGGTAACCGGGGAGCTGTTTTTT. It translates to CAISAVTGELFF.

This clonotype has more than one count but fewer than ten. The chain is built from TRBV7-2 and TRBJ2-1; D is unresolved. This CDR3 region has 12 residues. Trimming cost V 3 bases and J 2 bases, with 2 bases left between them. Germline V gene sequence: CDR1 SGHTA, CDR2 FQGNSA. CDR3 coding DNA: TGTGCCAGCAGCTTCCCCTACAATGAGCAGTTCTTC. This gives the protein CASSFPYNEQFF.

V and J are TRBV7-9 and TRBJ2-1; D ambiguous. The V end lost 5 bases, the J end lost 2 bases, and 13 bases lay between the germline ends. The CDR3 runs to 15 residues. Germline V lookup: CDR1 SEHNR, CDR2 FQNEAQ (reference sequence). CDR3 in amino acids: CASSRGKAPYNEQFF. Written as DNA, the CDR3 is TGTGCCAGCAGCCGTGGTAAGGCCCCCTACAATGAGCAGTTCTTC.

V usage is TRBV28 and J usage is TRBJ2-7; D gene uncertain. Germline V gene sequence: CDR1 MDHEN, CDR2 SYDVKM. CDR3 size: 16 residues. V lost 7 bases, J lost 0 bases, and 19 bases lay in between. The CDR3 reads CASTPRRHPSSYEQYF. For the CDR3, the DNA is TGTGCCAGCACCCCCCGTCGACATCCCTCCTCCTACGAGCAGTACTTC.

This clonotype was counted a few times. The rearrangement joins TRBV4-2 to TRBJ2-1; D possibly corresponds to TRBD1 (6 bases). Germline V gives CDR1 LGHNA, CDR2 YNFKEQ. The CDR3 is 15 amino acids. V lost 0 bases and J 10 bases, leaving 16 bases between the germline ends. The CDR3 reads CASSQEWTVLGEQFF. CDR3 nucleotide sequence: TGTGCCAGCAGCCAAGAGTGGACAGTCTTGGGGGAGCAGTTCTTC.

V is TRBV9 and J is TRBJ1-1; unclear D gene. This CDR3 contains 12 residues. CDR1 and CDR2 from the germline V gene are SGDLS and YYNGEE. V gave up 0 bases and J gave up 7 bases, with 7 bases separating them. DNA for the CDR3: TGTGCCAGCAGCGTAGTAGGGAGTGAAGCTTTCTTT. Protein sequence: CASSVVGSEAFF. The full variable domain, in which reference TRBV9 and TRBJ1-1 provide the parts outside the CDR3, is DSGVTQTPKHLITATGQRVTLRCSPRSGDLSVYWYQQSLDQGLQFLIQYYNGEERAKGNILERFSAQQFPDLHSELNLSSLELGDSALYFCASSVVGSEAFFGQGTRLTVV.

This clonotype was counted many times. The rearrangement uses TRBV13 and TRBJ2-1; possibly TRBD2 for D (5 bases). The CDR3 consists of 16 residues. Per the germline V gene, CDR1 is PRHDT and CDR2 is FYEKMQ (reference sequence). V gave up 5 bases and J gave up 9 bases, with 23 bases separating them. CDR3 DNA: TGTGCCAGCAGCCAAACCTCGGCCGCCCCTAGCACTGAGCAGTTCTTC. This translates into CASSQTSAAPSTEQFF.

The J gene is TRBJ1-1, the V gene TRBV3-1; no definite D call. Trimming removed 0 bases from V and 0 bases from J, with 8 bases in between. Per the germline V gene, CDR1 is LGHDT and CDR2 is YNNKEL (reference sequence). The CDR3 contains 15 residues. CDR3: CASSQDLGVNTEAFF. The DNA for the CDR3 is TGTGCCAGCAGCCAAGATTTGGGAGTGAACACTGAAGCTTTCTTT.

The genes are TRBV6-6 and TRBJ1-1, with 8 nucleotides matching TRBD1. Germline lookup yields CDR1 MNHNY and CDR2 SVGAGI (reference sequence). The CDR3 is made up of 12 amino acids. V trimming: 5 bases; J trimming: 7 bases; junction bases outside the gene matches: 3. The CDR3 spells CASSHGQGEAFF. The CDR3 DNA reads TGTGCCAGCAGTCACGGACAGGGTGAAGCTTTCTTT.

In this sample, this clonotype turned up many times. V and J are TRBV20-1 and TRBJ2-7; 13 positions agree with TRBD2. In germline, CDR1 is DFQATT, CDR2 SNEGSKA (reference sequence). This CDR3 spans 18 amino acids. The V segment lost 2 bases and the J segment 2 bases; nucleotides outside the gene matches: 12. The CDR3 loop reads CSARIYGLAGDRTYEQYF. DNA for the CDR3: TGCAGTGCTAGAATATACGGACTAGCGGGAGACCGCACCTACGAGCAGTACTTC.

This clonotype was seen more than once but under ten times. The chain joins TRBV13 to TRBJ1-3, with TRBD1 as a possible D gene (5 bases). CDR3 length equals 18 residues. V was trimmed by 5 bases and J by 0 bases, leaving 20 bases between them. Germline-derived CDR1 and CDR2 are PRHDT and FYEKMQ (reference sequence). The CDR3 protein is CASSPPGQRLYSGNTIYF. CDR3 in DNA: TGTGCCAGCAGCCCACCGGGGCAGAGACTGTACTCTGGAAACACCATATATTTT. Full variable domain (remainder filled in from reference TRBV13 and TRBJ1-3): AAGVIQSPRHLIKEKRETATLKCYPIPRHDTVYWYQQGPGQDPQFLISFYEKMQSDKGSIPDRFSAQQFSDYHSELNMSSLELGDSALYFCASSPPGQRLYSGNTIYFGEGSWLTVV.

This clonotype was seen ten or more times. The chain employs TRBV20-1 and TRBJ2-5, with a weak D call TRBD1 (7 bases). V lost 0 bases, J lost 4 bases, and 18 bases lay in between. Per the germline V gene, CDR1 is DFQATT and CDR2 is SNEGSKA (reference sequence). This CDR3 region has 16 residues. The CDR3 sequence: CSARDPSRRGRETQYF. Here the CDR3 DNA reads TGCAGTGCTAGAGATCCGTCTAGGAGGGGGCGAGAGACCCAGTACTTC.